This T cell receptor beta chain derives from a study of immune reconstitution after stem cell transplant in scleroderma. CDR1 is SQVTM and CDR2 is ANQGSEA in the germline V gene. Unmatched junction bases numbered 7, after V lost 0 bases and J lost 2 bases. CDR3 size: 15 residues. TCRdb recomputed calls from the RT-PCR reads with MiXCR, one row per CDR3 protein. This table holds 3,500 to 4,000 distinct CDR3 sequences, roughly 6.6% found once. This clonotype is deemed medium-sized. This receptor was identified in a female donor with systemic sclerosis. The chain employs TRBV29-1 and TRBJ2-7, with 7 bases identical to TRBD1. This material was obtained before or after autologous hematopoietic stem cell transplantation (not recorded which). The CDR3 protein is CSVEDSGTVTYEQYF. CDR3 nucleotide sequence: TGCAGCGTTGAAGATTCCGGGACAGTTACCTACGAGCAGTACTTC.